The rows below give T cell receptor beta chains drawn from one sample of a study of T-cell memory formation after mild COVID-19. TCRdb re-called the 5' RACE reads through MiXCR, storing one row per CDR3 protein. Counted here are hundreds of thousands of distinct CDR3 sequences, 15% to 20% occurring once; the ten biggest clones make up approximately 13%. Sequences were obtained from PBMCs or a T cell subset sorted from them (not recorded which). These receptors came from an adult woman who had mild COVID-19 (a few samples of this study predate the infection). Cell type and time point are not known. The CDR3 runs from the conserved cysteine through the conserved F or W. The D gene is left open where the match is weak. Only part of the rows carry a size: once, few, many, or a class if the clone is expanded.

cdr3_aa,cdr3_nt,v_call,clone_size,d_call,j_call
CAVGEETQYF,TGTGCCGTGGGGGAGGAGACCCAGTACTTC,TRBV10-3,.,.,TRBJ2-5
CASSSHRGLAGADEQFF,TGTGCCAGCAGTTCCCACCGAGGGCTAGCGGGAGCAGATGAGCAGTTCTTC,TRBV6-2/TRBV6-3,few,TRBD2,TRBJ2-1
CASSAQTGTAFF,TGTGCCAGCAGTGCTCAGACAGGGACGGCTTTCTTT,TRBV12-3/TRBV12-4,.,TRBD1,TRBJ1-1
CASRPRLAGASSSYNEQFF,TGTGCCAGCAGGCCCAGACTAGCGGGGGCCTCTAGCTCCTACAATGAGCAGTTCTTC,TRBV7-9,few,TRBD2,TRBJ2-1
CASSLGPSGSLNEQFF,TGTGCCAGCAGCTTAGGGCCTAGCGGGAGTCTCAATGAGCAGTTCTTC,TRBV7-9,few,TRBD2,TRBJ2-1
CASSVEPGPLTDTQYF,TGTGCCAGCAGCGTCGAACCGGGACCCCTCACAGATACGCAGTATTTT,TRBV9,.,.,TRBJ2-3
CASSLGGTSGKGKNIQYF,TGTGCCAGCAGCTTAGGAGGGACTAGCGGGAAAGGCAAAAACATTCAGTACTTC,TRBV7-2,.,TRBD2,TRBJ2-4
CASSLLRDRGGNTIYF,TGTGCCAGCAGCTTACTCAGGGACCGGGGTGGAAACACCATATATTTT,TRBV7-2,.,.,TRBJ1-3
CASSSPDRVRYEQYF,TGTGCCAGCAGTTCGCCGGACAGGGTCCGCTACGAGCAGTACTTC,TRBV7-9,.,TRBD1,TRBJ2-7
CSARGGRAGVLAKNIQYF,TGCAGTGCTAGAGGAGGCCGGGCGGGCGTACTAGCCAAAAACATTCAGTACTTC,TRBV20-1,few,.,TRBJ2-4
CASSFASGTGGEQYF,TGTGCCAGCAGCTTCGCCTCCGGGACAGGGGGGGAGCAGTACTTC,TRBV9,.,TRBD1,TRBJ2-7
CASSFTGSQETQYF,TGTGCCAGCAGCTTCACAGGGAGCCAAGAGACCCAGTACTTC,TRBV7-9,few,.,TRBJ2-5
CASSQQRQGAMNTEAFF,TGCGCCAGCAGCCAACAAAGACAGGGGGCGATGAACACTGAAGCTTTCTTT,TRBV4-1,.,TRBD1,TRBJ1-1
CASSQALSNQPQHF,TGTGCCAGCAGCCAAGCTCTTAGCAATCAGCCCCAGCATTTT,TRBV3-1,.,.,TRBJ1-5
CASSPQETGGFGYTF,TGTGCCAGCTCACCACAGGAGACAGGGGGCTTTGGCTACACCTTC,TRBV18,few,TRBD1,TRBJ1-2
CASSVGVRGFTDTQYF,TGTGCCAGCAGCGTGGGGGTCCGGGGTTTCACAGATACGCAGTATTTT,TRBV9,few,.,TRBJ2-3
CASSYTGAEYGYTF,TGCGCCAGCAGTTATACAGGAGCGGAGTATGGCTACACCTTC,TRBV5-1,few,.,TRBJ1-2
CASSSERGDSYEQYF,TGTGCCAGCAGCTCTGAGCGGGGGGACTCCTACGAGCAGTACTTC,TRBV13,.,TRBD2,TRBJ2-7
CASSVEQVFSGNTIYF,TGTGCCAGCAGCGTCGAGCAGGTATTCTCTGGAAACACCATATATTTT,TRBV9,few,.,TRBJ1-3
CASSPTRDYISPLHF,TGTGCCAGCAGTCCAACCCGGGACTACATTTCACCCCTCCACTTT,TRBV4-2,.,.,TRBJ1-6
CATSDGRTGLSGELFF,TGTGCCACCAGTGATGGGAGGACAGGGTTGTCCGGGGAGCTGTTTTTT,TRBV24-1,.,TRBD1,TRBJ2-2
CASSVARIGRVNEQFF,TGTGCCAGCAGCGTAGCCAGGATAGGGCGCGTCAATGAGCAGTTCTTC,TRBV7-8,few,.,TRBJ2-1
CASSISLEFGQTNTEAFF,TGTGCCAGCAGCATAAGCTTGGAATTTGGACAGACGAACACTGAAGCTTTCTTT,TRBV9,few,.,TRBJ1-1
CASSQYFLGLGSTDTQYF,TGTGCCAGCAGCCAGTACTTCCTTGGTCTGGGTAGCACAGATACGCAGTATTTT,TRBV4-2,.,.,TRBJ2-3
CASSLVRGAGEQYF,TGTGCCAGCAGCTTAGTGCGGGGAGCGGGTGAGCAGTACTTC,TRBV7-2,many,.,TRBJ2-7
CASSPYHRGTTEAFF,TGCGCCAGCAGCCCCTACCATCGGGGGACCACTGAAGCTTTCTTT,TRBV5-1,few,.,TRBJ1-1
CAWSRGSNQPQHF,TGTGCCTGGAGTAGGGGGAGCAATCAGCCCCAGCATTTT,TRBV30,.,.,TRBJ1-5
CATHGGRDTQYF,TGTGCCACTCACGGGGGGCGGGATACGCAGTATTTT,TRBV7-2,.,.,TRBJ2-3
CATSDRIYEQYF,TGTGCCACCAGTGACCGGATCTACGAGCAGTACTTC,TRBV24-1,many,.,TRBJ2-7
CASSFVLAGNKETQYF,TGTGCCAGCAGCTTTGTTCTAGCGGGCAATAAAGAGACCCAGTACTTC,TRBV7-8,few,TRBD2,TRBJ2-5
CASSPTTGGAGGYTF,TGTGCCAGCAGTCCGACCACAGGGGGCGCGGGAGGCTACACCTTC,TRBV7-3,.,TRBD1,TRBJ1-2
CASSIGQDYGYTF,TGCGCCAGCAGCATAGGACAGGACTATGGCTACACCTTC,TRBV5-1,few,TRBD1,TRBJ1-2
CASSAEIGETQYF,TGTGCCAGCAGTGCCGAAATTGGGGAGACGCAGTATTTT,TRBV6-1,.,.,TRBJ2-3
CASSLEYNTGELFF,TGCGCCAGCAGCTTGGAGTACAACACCGGGGAGCTGTTTTTT,TRBV5-1,.,.,TRBJ2-2
CASSPRPGTGLLPLHF,TGTGCCAGCAGCCCTCGCCCCGGGACAGGGTTATTACCCCTCCACTTT,TRBV3-1,.,TRBD1,TRBJ1-6
CASSVAELAGLQFF,TGTGCCAGCAGCGTAGCGGAACTAGCGGGATTACAGTTCTTC,TRBV9,few,TRBD2,TRBJ2-1
CAISERLGLGTQYF,TGTGCCATCAGTGAGAGGCTTGGTCTAGGTACGCAGTATTTT,TRBV10-3,.,.,TRBJ2-3
CASSLVLAGFYSTDTQYF,TGTGCCAGCAGCTTAGTACTAGCGGGCTTTTATAGCACAGATACGCAGTATTTT,TRBV7-2,.,TRBD2,TRBJ2-3
CASSYDLTGRPYEQYF,TGTGCCAGCAGCTACGATCTCACCGGGAGGCCTTACGAGCAGTACTTC,TRBV7-9,many,TRBD2,TRBJ2-7
CASSQLAGGGNEQFF,TGTGCCAGCAGCCAACTAGCGGGAGGCGGTAATGAGCAGTTCTTC,TRBV7-3,many,TRBD2,TRBJ2-1
CASSVDRGWETQYF,TGTGCCAGCAGCGTAGACCGGGGGTGGGAGACCCAGTACTTC,TRBV9,few,.,TRBJ2-5
CSALRGRGEKLFF,TGCAGTGCCCTCAGGGGAAGGGGTGAAAAACTGTTTTTT,TRBV20-1,few,.,TRBJ1-4
CASSVGTGLGISYEQYF,TGTGCCAGCAGCGTAGGAACAGGGCTTGGAATATCCTACGAGCAGTACTTC,TRBV9,.,.,TRBJ2-7
CASSYEYGTPNTEAFF,TGTGCCAGCAGTTACGAGTATGGGACTCCTAACACTGAAGCTTTCTTT,TRBV6-5,.,.,TRBJ1-1
CASSLGSGGLDEQFF,TGTGCCAGCAGTTTAGGTAGCGGGGGGTTGGATGAGCAGTTCTTC,TRBV12-3/TRBV12-4,.,TRBD2,TRBJ2-1
CASSLYASAGPQETQYF,TGTGCCAGCAGCTTATACGCCTCGGCGGGACCCCAAGAGACCCAGTACTTC,TRBV7-6,few,.,TRBJ2-5
CASSSKGLARYEQYF,TGTGCCAGCAGCTCCAAGGGGCTCGCGCGGTACGAGCAGTACTTC,TRBV12-3/TRBV12-4,.,.,TRBJ2-7
CASSSNDPQETQYF,TGTGCCAGCAGTTCGAACGACCCACAAGAGACCCAGTACTTC,TRBV6-5,many,.,TRBJ2-5
CATSTRLAGGADTQYF,TGTGCCACCAGTACTCGACTAGCGGGGGGCGCAGATACGCAGTATTTT,TRBV24-1,.,TRBD2,TRBJ2-3
CSVEFPAGELFF,TGCAGCGTTGAATTCCCTGCCGGGGAGCTGTTTTTT,TRBV29-1,few,.,TRBJ2-2
CSAVAGGPESNEQFF,TGCAGTGCTGTAGCGGGAGGGCCCGAATCCAATGAGCAGTTCTTC,TRBV20-1,few,TRBD2,TRBJ2-1
CASSRREYYEQFF,TGTGCCAGCAGCCGGCGGGAGTACTATGAGCAGTTCTTC,TRBV7-9,.,TRBD2,TRBJ2-1
CASSGGTGRNEQFF,TGTGCCAGCAGCGGAGGGACAGGGAGAAATGAGCAGTTCTTC,TRBV28,.,TRBD1,TRBJ2-1